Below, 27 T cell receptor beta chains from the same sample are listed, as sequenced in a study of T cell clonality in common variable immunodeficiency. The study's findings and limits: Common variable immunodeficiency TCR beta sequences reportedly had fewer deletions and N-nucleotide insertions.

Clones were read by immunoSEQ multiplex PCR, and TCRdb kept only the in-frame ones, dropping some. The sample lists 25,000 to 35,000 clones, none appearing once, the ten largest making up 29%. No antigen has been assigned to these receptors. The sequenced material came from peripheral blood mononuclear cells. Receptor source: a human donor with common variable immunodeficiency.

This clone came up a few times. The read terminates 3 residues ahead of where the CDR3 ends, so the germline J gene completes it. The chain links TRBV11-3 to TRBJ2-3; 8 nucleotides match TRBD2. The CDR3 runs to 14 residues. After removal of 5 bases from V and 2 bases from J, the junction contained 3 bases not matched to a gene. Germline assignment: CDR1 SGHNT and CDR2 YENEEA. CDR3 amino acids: CASSLGLATDTQYF. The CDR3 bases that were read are TGTGCCAGCAGCCTAGGACTAGCCACAGATACG.

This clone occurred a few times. The CDR3 DNA, read in part, is TGTGCCAGCAGTTCTGGACAGTTGTATAGCAATCAGCCC. As protein: CASSSGQLYSNQP. The CDR3 in full is CASSSGQLYSNQPQHF. V gene TRBV6-2 or TRBV6-3 combines with J gene TRBJ1-5, with a tentative D call TRBD1 (6 bases). The read falls 3 residues short of the CDR3 end, and the missing part is taken from the germline J gene. Between the trimmed V and J ends, which lost 4 bases and 0 bases, there was a span of 13 bases. The CDR3 is 16 amino acids. Germline CDR1 MNHEY, CDR2 SVGEGT.

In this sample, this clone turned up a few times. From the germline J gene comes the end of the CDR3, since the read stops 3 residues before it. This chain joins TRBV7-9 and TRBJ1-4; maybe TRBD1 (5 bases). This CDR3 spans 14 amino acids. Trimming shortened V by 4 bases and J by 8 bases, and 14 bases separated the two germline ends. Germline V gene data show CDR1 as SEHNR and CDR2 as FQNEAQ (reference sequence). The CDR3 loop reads CASSSSGVEEKLFF. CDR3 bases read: TGTGCCAGCAGCTCCTCGGGGGTTGAGGAAAAA.

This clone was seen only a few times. CDR3 region: CASSGGGGFQETQYF. Partial CDR3 DNA: TGTGCCAGTAGTGGGGGGGGCGGTTTTCAAGAGACC. The genes are TRBV19 and TRBJ2-5; maybe TRBD2 (7 bases). The observed sequence ends 3 residues before the CDR3 terminus, with the missing tail filled in from the germline J gene. V gave up 5 bases and J gave up 2 bases, with 15 bases separating them. Germline values: CDR1 LNHDA, CDR2 SQIVND (reference sequence). There are 15 residues in the CDR3.

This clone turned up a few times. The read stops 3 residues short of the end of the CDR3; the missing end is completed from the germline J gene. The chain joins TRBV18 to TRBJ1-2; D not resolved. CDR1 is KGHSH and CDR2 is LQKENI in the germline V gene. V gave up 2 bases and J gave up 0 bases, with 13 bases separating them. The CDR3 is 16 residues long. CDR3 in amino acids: CASSPGFGLANYGYTF. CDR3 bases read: TGTGCCAGCTCACCAGGATTCGGTCTAGCTAACTATGGC.

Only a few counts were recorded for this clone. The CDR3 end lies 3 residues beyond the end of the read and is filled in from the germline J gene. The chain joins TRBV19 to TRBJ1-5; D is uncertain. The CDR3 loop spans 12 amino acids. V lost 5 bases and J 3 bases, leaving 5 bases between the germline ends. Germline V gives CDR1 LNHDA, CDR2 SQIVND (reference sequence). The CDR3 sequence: CASSPYNQPQHF. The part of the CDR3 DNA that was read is TGTGCCAGTAGTCCGTACAATCAGCCC.

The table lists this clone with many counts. CDR3 in amino acids: CAWSQLNEQYF. CDR3 DNA, as far as it was read: TGTGCCTGGAGCCAGTTAAACGAG. This chain connects TRBV30 to TRBJ2-7; D gene ambiguous. From the germline J gene comes the end of the CDR3, since the read stops 3 residues before it. CDR1 and CDR2 (germline): GTSNPN, SVGIG (reference sequence). There are 11 residues in the CDR3. The V end lost 3 bases, the J end lost 5 bases, and 8 bases lay between the germline ends.

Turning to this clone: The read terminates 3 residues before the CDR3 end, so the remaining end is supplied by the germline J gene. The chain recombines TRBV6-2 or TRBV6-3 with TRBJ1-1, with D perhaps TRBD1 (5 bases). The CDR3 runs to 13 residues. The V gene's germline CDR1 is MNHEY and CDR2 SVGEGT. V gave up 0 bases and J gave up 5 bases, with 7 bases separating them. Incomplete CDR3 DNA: TGTGCCAGCAGTTACTCGAGGGGAACTGAA. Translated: CASSYSRGTE. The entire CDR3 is CASSYSRGTEAFF.

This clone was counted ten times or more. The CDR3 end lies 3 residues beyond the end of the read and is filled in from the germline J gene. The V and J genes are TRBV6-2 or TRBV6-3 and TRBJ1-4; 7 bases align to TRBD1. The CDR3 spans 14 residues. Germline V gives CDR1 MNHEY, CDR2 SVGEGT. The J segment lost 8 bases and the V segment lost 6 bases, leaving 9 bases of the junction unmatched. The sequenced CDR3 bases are TGTGCCAGCAGGACAGGGACAGCCCGGGAAAAA. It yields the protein CASRTGTAREK. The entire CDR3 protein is CASRTGTAREKLFF.

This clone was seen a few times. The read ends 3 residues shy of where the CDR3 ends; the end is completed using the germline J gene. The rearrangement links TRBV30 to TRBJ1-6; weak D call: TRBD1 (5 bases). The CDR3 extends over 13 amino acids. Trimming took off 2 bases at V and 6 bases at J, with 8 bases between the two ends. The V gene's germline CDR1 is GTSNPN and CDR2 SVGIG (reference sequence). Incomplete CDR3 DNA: TGTGCCTGGAGTAGCGGGGGTAATTCACCC. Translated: CAWSSGGNSP. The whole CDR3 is CAWSSGGNSPLHF.

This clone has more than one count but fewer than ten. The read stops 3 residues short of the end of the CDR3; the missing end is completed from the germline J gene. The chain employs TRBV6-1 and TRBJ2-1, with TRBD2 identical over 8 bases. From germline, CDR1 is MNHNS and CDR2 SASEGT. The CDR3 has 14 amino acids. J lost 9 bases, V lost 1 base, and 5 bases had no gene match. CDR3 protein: CASSEEGGGSEQFF. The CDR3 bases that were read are TGTGCCAGCAGTGAAGAAGGCGGGGGGTCTGAG.

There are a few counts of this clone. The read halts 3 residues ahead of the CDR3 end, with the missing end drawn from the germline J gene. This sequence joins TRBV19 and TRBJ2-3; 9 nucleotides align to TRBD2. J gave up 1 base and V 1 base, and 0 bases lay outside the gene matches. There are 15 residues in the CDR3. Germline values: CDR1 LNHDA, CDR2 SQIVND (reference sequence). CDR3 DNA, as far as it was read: TGTGCCAGTAGTATAGGGACTAGCGGCACAGATACG. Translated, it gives CASSIGTSGTDT. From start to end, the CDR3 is CASSIGTSGTDTQYF.

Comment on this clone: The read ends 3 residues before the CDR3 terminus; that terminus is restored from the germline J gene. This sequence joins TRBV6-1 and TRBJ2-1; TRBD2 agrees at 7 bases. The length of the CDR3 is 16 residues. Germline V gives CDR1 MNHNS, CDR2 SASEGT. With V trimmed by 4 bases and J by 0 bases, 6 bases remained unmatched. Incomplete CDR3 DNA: TGTGCCAGCAGTGGAAGGACTAGACGCTCCTACAATGAG. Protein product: CASSGRTRRSYNE. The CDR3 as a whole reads CASSGRTRRSYNEQFF.

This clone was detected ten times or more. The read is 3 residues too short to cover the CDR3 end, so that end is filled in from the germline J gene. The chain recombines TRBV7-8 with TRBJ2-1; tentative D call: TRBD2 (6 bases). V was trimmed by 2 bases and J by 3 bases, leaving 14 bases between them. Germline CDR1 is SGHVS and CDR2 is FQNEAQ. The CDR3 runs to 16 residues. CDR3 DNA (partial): TGTGCCAGCAGCTTACTTCGCGGGGTCTACTACAATGAG. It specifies CASSLLRGVYYNE. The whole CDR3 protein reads CASSLLRGVYYNEQFF.

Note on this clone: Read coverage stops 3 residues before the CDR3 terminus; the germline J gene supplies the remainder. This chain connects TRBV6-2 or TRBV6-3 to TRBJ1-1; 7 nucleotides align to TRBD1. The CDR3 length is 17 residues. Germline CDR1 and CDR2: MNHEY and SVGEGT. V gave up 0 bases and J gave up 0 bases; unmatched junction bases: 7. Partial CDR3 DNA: TGTGCCAGCAGTTACTCTCAGCAGGGACAGATGAACACTGAA. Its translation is CASSYSQQGQMNTE. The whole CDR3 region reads CASSYSQQGQMNTEAFF.

The CDR3 protein is CASSLDRAHGYTF. CDR3 bases read: TGTGCCAGCAGCTTAGACAGGGCACATGGC. The genes are TRBV7-9 and TRBJ1-2; D may be TRBD1 (6 bases). Coverage ceases 3 residues before the CDR3 finishes, and the germline J gene fills in the end. V was clipped by 1 base and J by 6 bases, with 9 bases between them. The CDR3 loop spans 13 amino acids. Germline lookup yields CDR1 SEHNR and CDR2 FQNEAQ (reference sequence).

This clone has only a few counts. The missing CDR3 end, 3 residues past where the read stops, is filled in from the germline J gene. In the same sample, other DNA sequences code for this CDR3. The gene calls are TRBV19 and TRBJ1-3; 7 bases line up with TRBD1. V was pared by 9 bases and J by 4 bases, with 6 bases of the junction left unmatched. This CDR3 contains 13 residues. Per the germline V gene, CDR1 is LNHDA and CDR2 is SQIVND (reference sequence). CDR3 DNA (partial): TGTGCCAGCGACGACAGGGCGGGAAACACC. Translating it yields CASDDRAGNT. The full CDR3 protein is CASDDRAGNTIYF.

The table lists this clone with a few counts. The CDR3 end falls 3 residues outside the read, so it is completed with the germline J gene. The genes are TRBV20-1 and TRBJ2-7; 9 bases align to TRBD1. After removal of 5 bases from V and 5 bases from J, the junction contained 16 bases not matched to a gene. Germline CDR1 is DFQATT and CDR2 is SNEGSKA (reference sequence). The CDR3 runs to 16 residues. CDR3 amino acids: CSAGIRLTGGYNEQYF. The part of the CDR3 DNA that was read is TGCAGTGCTGGCATACGCCTTACAGGGGGCTACAACGAG.

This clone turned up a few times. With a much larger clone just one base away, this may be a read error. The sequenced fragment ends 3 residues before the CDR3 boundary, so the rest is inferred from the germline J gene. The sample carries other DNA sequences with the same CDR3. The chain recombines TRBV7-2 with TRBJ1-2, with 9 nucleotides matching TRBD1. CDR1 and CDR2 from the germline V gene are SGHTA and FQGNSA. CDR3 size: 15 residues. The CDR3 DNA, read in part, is TGTGCCAGCAGACCCCCGGGGGACAGGGTGGGCGGC. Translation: CASRPPGDRVGG. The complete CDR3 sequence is CASRPPGDRVGGYTF.

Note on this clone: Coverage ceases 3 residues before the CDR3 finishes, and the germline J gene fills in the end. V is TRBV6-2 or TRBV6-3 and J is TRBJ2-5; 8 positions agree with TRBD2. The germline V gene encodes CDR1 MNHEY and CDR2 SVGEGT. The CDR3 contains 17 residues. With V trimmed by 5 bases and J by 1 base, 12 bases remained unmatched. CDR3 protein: CASSRGLADRIQETQYF. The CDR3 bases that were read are TGTGCCAGCAGTCGAGGACTAGCAGATCGTATCCAAGAGACC.

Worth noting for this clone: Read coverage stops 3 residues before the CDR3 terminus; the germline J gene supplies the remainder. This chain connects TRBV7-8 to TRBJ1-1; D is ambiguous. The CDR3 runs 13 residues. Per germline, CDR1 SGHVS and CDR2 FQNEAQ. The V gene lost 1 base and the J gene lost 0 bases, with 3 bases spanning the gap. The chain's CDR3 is CASSLVVNTEAFF. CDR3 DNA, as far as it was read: TGTGCCAGCAGCTTAGTAGTGAACACTGAA.

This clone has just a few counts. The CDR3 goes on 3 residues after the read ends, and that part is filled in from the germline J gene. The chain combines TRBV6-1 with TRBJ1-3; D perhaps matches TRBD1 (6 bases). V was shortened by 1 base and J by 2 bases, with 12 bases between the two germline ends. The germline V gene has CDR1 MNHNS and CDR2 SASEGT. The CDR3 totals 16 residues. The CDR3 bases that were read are TGTGCCAGCAGTGAAGATAAACCAGGGGCTGGAAACACC. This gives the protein CASSEDKPGAGNT. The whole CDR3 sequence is CASSEDKPGAGNTIYF.

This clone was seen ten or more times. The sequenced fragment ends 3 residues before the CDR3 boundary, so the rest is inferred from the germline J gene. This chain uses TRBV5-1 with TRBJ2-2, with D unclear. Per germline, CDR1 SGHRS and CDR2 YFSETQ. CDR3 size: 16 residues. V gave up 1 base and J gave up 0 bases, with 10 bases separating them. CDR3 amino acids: CASSLRSQPNTGELFF. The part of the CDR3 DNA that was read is TGCGCCAGCAGCTTGCGATCACAGCCGAACACCGGGGAG.

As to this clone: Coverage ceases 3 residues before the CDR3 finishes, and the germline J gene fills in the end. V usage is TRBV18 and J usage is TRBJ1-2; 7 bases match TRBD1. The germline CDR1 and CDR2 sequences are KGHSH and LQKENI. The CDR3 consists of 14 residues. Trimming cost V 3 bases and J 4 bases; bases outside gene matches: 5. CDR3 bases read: TGTGCCAGCTCACCGTCGACAGGGACCTATGGC. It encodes CASSPSTGTYG. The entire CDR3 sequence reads CASSPSTGTYGYTF.

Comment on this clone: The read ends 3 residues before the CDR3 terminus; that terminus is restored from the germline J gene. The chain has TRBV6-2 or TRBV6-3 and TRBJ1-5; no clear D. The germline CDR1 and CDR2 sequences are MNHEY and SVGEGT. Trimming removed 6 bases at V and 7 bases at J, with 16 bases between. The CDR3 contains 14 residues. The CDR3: CASSQREARQPQHF. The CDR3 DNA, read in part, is TGTGCCAGCAGCCAAAGAGAGGCGCGGCAGCCC.

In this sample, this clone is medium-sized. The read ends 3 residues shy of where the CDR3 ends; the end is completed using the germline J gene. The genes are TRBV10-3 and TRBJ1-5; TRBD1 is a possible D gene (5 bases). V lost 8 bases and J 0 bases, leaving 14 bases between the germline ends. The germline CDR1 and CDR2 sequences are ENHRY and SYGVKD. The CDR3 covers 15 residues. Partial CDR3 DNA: TGTGCCATCGGGGTAGGGGAATATAGCAATCAGCCC. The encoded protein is CAIGVGEYSNQP. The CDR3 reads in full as CAIGVGEYSNQPQHF.

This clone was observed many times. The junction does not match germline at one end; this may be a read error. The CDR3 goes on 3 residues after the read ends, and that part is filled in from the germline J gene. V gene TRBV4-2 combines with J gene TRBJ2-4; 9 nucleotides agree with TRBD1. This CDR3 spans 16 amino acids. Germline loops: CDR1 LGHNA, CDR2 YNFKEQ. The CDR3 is CASSQDLWTGENIQYF. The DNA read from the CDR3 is TGCGCCAGCAGCCAAGATCTTTGGACAGGGGAAAACATT.